This T cell receptor beta chain is drawn from a study of blood T cells in healthy people across ages (dated by TCRdb to the mid-2010s). In the study overall: In model experiments, template switching captured about one uniquely barcoded TCR beta cDNA molecule for every two T cells. To avoid experimental bias, donors of different ages were spread randomly across the sequencing lanes. Age-related changes in TCR beta repertoire diversity were measured in the study by deep sequencing normalized with unique cDNA molecular identifiers. Two additional independent replicas of 1 million unique cDNA reads from the same blood draw were analyzed for two donors (one aged 18 to 30 and one aged 80 or older). The donors were divided into four age groups: young (average around 15 years), middle-aged (about 41), aged (approximately 64) and long-lived (nearly 85). Points the paper makes about the study in general: Estimates of total diversity based on one million sequenced T cells were considered lower bounds and underestimates. Compared with the aged group, the long-lived group had more naive CD4+ T cells, fewer expanded clones and increased TCR diversity, a pattern suggesting age selection. Conclusive comparison of naive and antigen-experienced compartments was prevented by the profiling of bulk unsorted PBMCs. The CMV infection status of donors was not known, potentially confounding age-related changes in expanded clonotypes. Observed TCR beta diversity per million T cells fell roughly linearly with age, and a significant reduction was already apparent by age around 39. The percentage of naive T cells measured by flow cytometry correlated strongly with observed TCR beta diversity.

Donors were 35 to 40 systemically healthy Caucasian individuals from Russia aged 6 to 90 years. Around 9.9 milliliters of peripheral blood were collected from each donor into EDTA-treated Vacutainer tubes. Ficoll-Paque density-gradient centrifugation was used to isolate PBMCs, with at least 6.5 million per sample. Total RNA, at least 5.5 micrograms per sample, was extracted from PBMCs with Trizol reagent. For every donor, flow cytometry on a PBMC aliquot measured the percentage of naive CD45RAhigh/CD27high T cells. Comments on this clonotype: Its binding antigen is unknown. The input lacks base qualities; no much larger clone sits a single base away.

V sheds 2 bases and J sheds 7 bases, leaving 9 bases between their ends. In the germline V gene, CDR1 corresponds to SGHDT and CDR2 to YYEEEE. The CDR3 has 12 amino acids, counting the end cysteine and phenylalanine. Solely the CDR3 DNA is kept, with 36 bases framed from the first base. Libraries were constructed by 5' RACE. Sequencing used an Illumina HiSeq 2500. A second PCR of roughly 6 to 12 cycles was performed with a sample-barcoded 5' primer and a J-beta primer mix. A unique molecular identifier was introduced onto each TCR beta cDNA molecule by a template-switch 5' adaptor carrying 12 random nucleotides. Each sample yielded at least 2.5 million CDR3-containing paired-end reads. All of the RNA was converted into first-strand cDNA using the Mint cDNA synthesis kit, with a TRBC-specific oligonucleotide serving as the primer. Following uracil-DNA glycosylase treatment, all cDNA underwent a first 18-cycle PCR with the universal primers M1SS and BC2_uni_R. The published analysis was carried out like this. For normalization, 1 million high-quality reads, each with a distinct molecular identifier, were randomly selected from each sample. Reads sharing molecular identifiers were discarded rather than binned into consensus sequences. MiTCR, with a Q25 quality threshold and the strictest error-elimination algorithm, was used for CDR3 identification, clonotype clustering and error correction. A nonparametric unseen species model with Euler transformation was used to estimate lower-bound total TCR beta diversity. Clones were called with MiXCR by TCRdb after fastp trimmed the public reads at Q25, and only in-frame beta chains were retained. Records with the same CDR3 protein are collapsed into one entry carrying the most frequent genes and DNA. The V and J calls come from TCRdb's annotation, not from the publication. In this sample the table shows 1.5 million to 1.9 million distinct CDR3 sequences, roughly two fifths of which occur a single time. The ten top clones hold over 3.5% of the sample.

Sequenced input: blood. Recombination linked TRBV5-6 to TRBJ1-2; a tentative D call is TRBD1 (6 bases match). The origin of this receptor is a young woman in good health. The bases are TGTGCCAGCAGCTTAAACAGGGTTGGCTACACCTTC. It specifies CASSLNRVGYTF.